The rows below give T cell receptor beta chains drawn from one sample of a study of cytomegalovirus exposure and HLA in healthy donors. Here immunoSEQ multiplex PCR was the method, and the copy in TCRdb shows in-frame clones only, minus some. The sample records 100,000 to 150,000 clones, approximately 80% being singletons. The specimen sequenced was PBMCs. These TCRs come from a man aged 45-60 years in good health and CMV-seronegative. Both conserved end residues are part of each CDR3. A D gene is named only where the DNA matches it firmly. A clone size is listed for some rows: how often the clone was seen (once, few, many), or a class if it is expanded.

abundance	v_gene	d_gene	j_gene	CDR3nt	CDR3aa
.	TRBV7-8	.	TRBJ1-5	TGTGCCAGCAGCTTATACAGGGCTGGGGGCAATCAGCCCCAGCATTTT	CASSLYRAGGNQPQHF
.	TRBV4-1	.	TRBJ2-3	TGCGCCAGCAGCCAGGACTTAGGGTATACGCAGTATTTT	CASSQDLGYTQYF
.	TRBV7-9	TRBD1	TRBJ1-3	TGTGCCAGCAGCCCACGGGACAGGGGATACCTCAGCTCTGGAAACACCATATATTTT	CASSPRDRGYLSSGNTIYF
.	TRBV28	.	TRBJ2-7	TGTGCCAGCAGTTTTGGCGGGACCTACGAGCAGTACTTC	CASSFGGTYEQYF
few	TRBV19	TRBD2	TRBJ2-7	TGTGCCAGTAGTCCGGGGATGGGGGGGTCCTACGAGCAGTACTTC	CASSPGMGGSYEQYF
.	TRBV1	.	TRBJ2-1	TGCACCAGCAGTTCTACTGGAGCGGGGGGGCCAACCTACAATGAGCAGTTCTTC	CTSSSTGAGGPTYNEQFF
.	TRBV5-6	.	TRBJ1-1	TGTGCCAGCAGCTTCGGCAGGCTTCGGAACACTGAAGCTTTCTTT	CASSFGRLRNTEAFF
few	TRBV4-3	.	TRBJ1-1	TGCGCCAGCAGCCAGGATTCGGGGAACACTGAAGCTTTCTTT	CASSQDSGNTEAFF
few	TRBV4-1	.	TRBJ1-1	TGCGCCAGCAGCCAGCTCTCAACCATCCACAGGAATCAGAACACTGAAGCTTTCTTT	CASSQLSTIHRNQNTEAFF
.	TRBV5-6	TRBD2	TRBJ2-7	TGTGCCAGCAGCTTAAGAGCGGGGGGAACCTACGAGCAGTACTTC	CASSLRAGGTYEQYF
.	TRBV7-9	.	TRBJ2-5	TGTGCCAGCAGCTTAATAGAAGGGGGGGGTGAGCAGTACTTC	CASSLIEGGGEQYF